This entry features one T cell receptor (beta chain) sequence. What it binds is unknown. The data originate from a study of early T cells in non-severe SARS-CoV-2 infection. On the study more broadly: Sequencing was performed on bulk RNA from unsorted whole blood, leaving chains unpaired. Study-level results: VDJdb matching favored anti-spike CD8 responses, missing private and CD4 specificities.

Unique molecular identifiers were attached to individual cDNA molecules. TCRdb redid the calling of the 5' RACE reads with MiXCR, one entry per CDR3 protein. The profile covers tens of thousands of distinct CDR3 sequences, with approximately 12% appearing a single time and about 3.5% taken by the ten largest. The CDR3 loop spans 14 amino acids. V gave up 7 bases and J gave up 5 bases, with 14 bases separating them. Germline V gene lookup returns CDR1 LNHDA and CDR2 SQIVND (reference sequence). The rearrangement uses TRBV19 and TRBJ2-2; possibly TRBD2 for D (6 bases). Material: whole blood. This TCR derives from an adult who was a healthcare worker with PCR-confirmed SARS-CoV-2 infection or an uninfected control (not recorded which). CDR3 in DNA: TGTGCCAGTAAGCCTAGCGCAACTACCGGGGAGCTGTTTTTT. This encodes CASKPSATTGELFF.